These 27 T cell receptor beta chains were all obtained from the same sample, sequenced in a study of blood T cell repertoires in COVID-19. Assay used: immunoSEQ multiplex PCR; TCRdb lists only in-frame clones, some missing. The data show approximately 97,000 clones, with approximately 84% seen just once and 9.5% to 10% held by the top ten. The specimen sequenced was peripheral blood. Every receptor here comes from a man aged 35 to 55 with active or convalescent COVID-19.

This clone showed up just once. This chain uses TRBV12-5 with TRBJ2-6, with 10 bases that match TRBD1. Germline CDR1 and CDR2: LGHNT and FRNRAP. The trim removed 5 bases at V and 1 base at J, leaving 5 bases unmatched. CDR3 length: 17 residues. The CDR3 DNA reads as TGTGCTAGTGGTCGACAGGGGGCAGGGTCTGGGGCCAACGTCCTGACTTTC. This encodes CASGRQGAGSGANVLTF.

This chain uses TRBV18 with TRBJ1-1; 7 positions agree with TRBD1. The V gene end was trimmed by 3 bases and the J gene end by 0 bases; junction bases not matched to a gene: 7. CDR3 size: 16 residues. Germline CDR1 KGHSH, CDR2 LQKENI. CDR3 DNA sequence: TGTGCCAGCTCACCTCGACAGGGTGGTTTGAACACTGAAGCTTTCTTT. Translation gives CASSPRQGGLNTEAFF.

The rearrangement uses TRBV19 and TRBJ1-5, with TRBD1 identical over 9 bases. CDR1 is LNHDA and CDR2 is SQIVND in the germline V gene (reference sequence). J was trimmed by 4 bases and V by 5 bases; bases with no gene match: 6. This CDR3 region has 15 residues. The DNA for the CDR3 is TGTGCCAGTAGTCCACAGGGGGCTGGAAATCAGCCCCAGCATTTT. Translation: CASSPQGAGNQPQHF.

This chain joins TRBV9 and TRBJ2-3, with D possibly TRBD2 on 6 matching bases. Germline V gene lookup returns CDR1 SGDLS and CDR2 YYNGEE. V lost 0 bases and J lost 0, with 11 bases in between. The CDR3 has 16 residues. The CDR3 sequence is CASSVAGLASTDTQYF. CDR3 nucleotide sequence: TGTGCCAGCAGCGTAGCCGGGCTAGCGAGCACAGATACGCAGTATTTT.

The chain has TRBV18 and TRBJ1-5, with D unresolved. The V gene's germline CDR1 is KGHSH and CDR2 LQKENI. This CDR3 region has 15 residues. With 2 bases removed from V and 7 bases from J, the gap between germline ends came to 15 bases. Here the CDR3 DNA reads TGTGCCAGCTCACCAGGTGAGGGTACTCGGCAGCCCCAGCATTTT. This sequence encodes CASSPGEGTRQPQHF.

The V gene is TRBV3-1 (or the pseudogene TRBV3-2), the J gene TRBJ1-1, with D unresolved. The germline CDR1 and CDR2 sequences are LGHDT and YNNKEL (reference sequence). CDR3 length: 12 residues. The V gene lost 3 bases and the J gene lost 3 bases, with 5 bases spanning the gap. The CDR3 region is CASSQAHTEAFF. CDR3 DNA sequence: TGTGCCAGCAGCCAGGCACACACTGAAGCTTTCTTT.

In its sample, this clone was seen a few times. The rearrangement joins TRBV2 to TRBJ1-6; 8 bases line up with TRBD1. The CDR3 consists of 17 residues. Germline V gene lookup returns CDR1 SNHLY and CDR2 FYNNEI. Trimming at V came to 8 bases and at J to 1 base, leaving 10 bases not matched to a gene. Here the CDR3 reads CASGKQGARSYNSPLHF. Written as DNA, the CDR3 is TGTGCCAGCGGAAAGCAGGGGGCGCGGTCCTATAATTCACCCCTCCACTTT.

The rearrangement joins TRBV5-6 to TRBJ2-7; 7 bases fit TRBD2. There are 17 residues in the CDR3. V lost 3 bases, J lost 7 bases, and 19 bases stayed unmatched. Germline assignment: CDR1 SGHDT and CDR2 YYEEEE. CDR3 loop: CASSSTAWDVSRGEQYF. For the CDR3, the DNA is TGTGCCAGCAGCTCGACAGCCTGGGACGTATCGCGGGGGGAGCAGTACTTC.

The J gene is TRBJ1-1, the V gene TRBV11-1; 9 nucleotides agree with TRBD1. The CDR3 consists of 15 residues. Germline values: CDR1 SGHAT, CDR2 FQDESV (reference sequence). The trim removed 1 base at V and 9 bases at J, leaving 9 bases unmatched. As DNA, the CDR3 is TGTGCCAGCAGCTTAGGGGGACAGGGACCGTATCAAGCTTTCTTT. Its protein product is CASSLGGQGPYQAFF.

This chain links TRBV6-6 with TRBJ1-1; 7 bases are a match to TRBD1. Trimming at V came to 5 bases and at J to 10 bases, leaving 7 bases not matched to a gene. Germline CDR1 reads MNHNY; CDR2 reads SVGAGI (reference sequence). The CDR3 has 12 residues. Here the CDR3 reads CASSTGVSRAFF. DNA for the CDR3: TGTGCCAGCAGTACAGGGGTTTCTAGAGCTTTCTTT.

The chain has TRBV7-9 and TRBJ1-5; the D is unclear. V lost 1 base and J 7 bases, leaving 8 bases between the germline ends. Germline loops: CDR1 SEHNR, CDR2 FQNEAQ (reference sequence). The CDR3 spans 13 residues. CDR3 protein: CASSLEVGQPQHF. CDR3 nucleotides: TGTGCCAGCAGCTTAGAGGTCGGGCAGCCCCAGCATTTT.

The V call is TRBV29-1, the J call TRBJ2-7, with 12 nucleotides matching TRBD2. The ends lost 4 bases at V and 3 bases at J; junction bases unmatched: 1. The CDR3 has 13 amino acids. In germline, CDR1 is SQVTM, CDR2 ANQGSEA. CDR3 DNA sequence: TGCAGCGTTGCTAGCGGGGGGGGCTACGAGCAGTACTTC. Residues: CSVASGGGYEQYF.

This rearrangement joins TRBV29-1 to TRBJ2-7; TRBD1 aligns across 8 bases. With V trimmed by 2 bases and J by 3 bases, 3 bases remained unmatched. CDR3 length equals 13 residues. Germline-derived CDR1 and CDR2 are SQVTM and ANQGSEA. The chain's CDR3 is CSVESDRDYEQYF. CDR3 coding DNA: TGCAGCGTTGAATCGGACAGGGACTACGAGCAGTACTTC.

The CDR3 nucleotides are TGTGCCAGCAGATCCGGGACAGGGCTGTACAATGAGCAGTTCTTC. Amino acids: CASRSGTGLYNEQFF. This chain uses TRBV7-9 with TRBJ2-1, with TRBD1 matching 9 bases. The CDR3 length is 15 residues. CDR1 and CDR2 (germline): SEHNR, FQNEAQ (reference sequence). The ends lost 6 bases at V and 4 bases at J; junction bases unmatched: 7.

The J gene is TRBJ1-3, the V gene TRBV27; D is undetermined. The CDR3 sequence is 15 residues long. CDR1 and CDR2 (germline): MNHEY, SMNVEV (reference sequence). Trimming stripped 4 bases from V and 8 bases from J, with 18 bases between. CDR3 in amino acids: CASSWRAETADTIYF. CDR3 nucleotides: TGTGCCAGCAGTTGGAGAGCCGAGACGGCCGACACCATATATTTT.

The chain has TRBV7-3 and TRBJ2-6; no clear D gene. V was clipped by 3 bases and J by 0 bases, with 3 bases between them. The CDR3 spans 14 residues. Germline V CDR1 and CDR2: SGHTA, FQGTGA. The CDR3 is CASSFNSGANVLTF. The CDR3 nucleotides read TGTGCCAGCAGCTTCAACTCTGGGGCCAACGTCCTGACTTTC.

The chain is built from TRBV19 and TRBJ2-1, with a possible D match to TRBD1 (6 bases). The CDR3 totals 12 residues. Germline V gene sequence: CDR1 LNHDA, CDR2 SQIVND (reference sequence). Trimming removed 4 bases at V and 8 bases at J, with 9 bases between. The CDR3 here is CASSTRQDEQFF. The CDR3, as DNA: TGTGCCAGTAGTACACGACAGGATGAGCAGTTCTTC. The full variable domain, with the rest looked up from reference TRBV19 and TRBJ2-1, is DGGITQSPKYLFRKEGQNVTLSCEQNLNHDAMYWYRQDPGQGLRLIYYSQIVNDFQKGDIAEGYSVSREKKESFPLTVTSAQKNPTAFYLCASSTRQDEQFFGPGTRLTVL.

The CDR3 DNA follows: TGTGCCAGGAGAATAGGGACAGGTTATAGCAATCAGCCCCAGCATTTT. This gives the protein CARRIGTGYSNQPQHF. The J gene is TRBJ1-5, the V gene TRBV19, with 8 bases identical to TRBD1. Germline CDR1 LNHDA, CDR2 SQIVND (reference sequence). This CDR3 has 16 residues. V trimming: 9 bases; J trimming: 0 bases; junction bases outside the gene matches: 10.

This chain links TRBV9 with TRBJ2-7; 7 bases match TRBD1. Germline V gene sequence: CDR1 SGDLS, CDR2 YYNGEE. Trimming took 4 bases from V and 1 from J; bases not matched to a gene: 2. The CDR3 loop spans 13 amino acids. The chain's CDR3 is CASSKTGSYEQYF. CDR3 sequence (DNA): TGTGCCAGCAGCAAGACAGGGTCCTACGAGCAGTACTTC. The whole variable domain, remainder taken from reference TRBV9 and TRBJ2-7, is DSGVTQTPKHLITATGQRVTLRCSPRSGDLSVYWYQQSLDQGLQFLIQYYNGEERAKGNILERFSAQQFPDLHSELNLSSLELGDSALYFCASSKTGSYEQYFGPGTRLTVT.

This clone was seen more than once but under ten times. CDR3 coding DNA: TGTGCCATCTCGGACAGGAACCACAATGAGCAGTTCTTC. It translates to CAISDRNHNEQFF. The gene calls are TRBV2 and TRBJ2-1, with 7 bases identical to TRBD1. Germline CDR1 reads SNHLY; CDR2 reads FYNNEI. The CDR3 is made up of 13 amino acids. The V gene end was trimmed by 10 bases and the J gene end by 5 bases; junction bases not matched to a gene: 8.

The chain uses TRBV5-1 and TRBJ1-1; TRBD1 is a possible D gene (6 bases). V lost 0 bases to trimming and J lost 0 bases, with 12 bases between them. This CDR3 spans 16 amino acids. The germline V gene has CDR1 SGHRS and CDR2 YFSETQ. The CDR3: CASSLGDTVMNTEAFF. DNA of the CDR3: TGCGCCAGCAGCTTGGGGGACACGGTTATGAACACTGAAGCTTTCTTT.

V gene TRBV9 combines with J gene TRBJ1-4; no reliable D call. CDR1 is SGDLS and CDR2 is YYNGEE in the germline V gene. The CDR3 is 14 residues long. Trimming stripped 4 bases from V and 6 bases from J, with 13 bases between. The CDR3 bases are TGTGCCAGCAGCCTCGACGGGGATTATGAAAAACTGTTTTTT. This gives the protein CASSLDGDYEKLFF.

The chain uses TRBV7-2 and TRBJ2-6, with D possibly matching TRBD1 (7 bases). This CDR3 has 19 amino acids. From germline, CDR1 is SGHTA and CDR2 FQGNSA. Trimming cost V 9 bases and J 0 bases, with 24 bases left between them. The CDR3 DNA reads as TGTGCCAGAAAGGAGGGTCTGGGACAGTCCGCCTCTGGGGCCAACGTCCTGACTTTC. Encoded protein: CARKEGLGQSASGANVLTF.

The CDR3 DNA follows: TGCGCCAGCAGCTCGGAGACAGGGGGGTCTTCCGGCTACACCTTC. Its protein is CASSSETGGSSGYTF. The chain links TRBV5-1 to TRBJ1-2, with 9 nucleotides matching TRBD1. Germline V CDR1 and CDR2: SGHRS, YFSETQ. The CDR3 is 15 residues long. V lost 3 bases and J lost 8; bases outside the gene matches: 11.

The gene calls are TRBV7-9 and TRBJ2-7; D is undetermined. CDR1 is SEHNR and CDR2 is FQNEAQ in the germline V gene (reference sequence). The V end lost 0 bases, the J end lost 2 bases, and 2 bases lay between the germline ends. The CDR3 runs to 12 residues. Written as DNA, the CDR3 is TGTGCCAGCAGCTTAGCTACCTACGAGCAGTACTTC. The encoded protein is CASSLATYEQYF.

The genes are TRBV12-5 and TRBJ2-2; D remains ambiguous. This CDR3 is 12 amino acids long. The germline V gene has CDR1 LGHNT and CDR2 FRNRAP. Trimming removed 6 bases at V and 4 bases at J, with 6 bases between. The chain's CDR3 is CASGHSTGELFF. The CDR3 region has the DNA TGTGCTAGTGGCCACTCCACCGGGGAGCTGTTTTTT.

CDR3 in DNA: TGTGCCAGCTCACCAGATGAGGGCCAGCCCCAGCATTTT. Translating gives CASSPDEGQPQHF. This chain connects TRBV18 to TRBJ1-5; D not resolved. V dropped 2 bases and J dropped 7 bases, with 9 bases sitting between them. Germline loops: CDR1 KGHSH, CDR2 LQKENI. This CDR3 has 13 residues.